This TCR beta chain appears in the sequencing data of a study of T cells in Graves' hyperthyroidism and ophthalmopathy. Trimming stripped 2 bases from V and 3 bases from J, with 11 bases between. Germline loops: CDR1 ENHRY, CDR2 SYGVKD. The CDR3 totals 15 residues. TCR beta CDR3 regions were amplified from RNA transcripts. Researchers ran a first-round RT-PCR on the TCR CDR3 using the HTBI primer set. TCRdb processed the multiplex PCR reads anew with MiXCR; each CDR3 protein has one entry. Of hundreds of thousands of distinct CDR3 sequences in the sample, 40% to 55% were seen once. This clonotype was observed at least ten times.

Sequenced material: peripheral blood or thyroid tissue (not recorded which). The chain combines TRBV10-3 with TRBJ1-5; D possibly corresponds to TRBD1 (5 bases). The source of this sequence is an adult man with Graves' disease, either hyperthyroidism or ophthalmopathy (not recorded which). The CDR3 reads CAISEGQGPNQPQHF. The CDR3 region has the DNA TGTGCCATCAGTGAGGGGCAGGGCCCCAATCAGCCCCAGCATTTT.